This T cell receptor (beta chain) was identified in a study of cytomegalovirus exposure and HLA in healthy donors. Assay used: immunoSEQ multiplex PCR; TCRdb lists only in-frame clones, some missing. The data hold about 70,000 clones, with almost 95% observed a single time. Notes on the study in general: In a later analysis, first-cohort TCR clusters were found to tend to co-occur in the 120 or so validation repertoires.

Note on this clone: Its target is unknown.

Germline V gene data show CDR1 as LNHDA and CDR2 as SQIVND (reference sequence). This CDR3 comprises 15 residues. J lost 1 base, V lost 2 bases, and 2 bases had no gene match. The V gene is TRBV19, the J gene TRBJ2-7; 10 nucleotides agree with TRBD2. The sequencing sample was made of PBMCs. The origin of this receptor is a man aged 18 to 29 in good health and CMV-seropositive. The CDR3 here is CASSIPTSGSYEQYF. CDR3 coding DNA: TGTGCCAGTAGTATACCGACTAGCGGGTCCTACGAGCAGTACTTC.